This TCR beta chain stems from a study of blood T cell repertoires in COVID-19. Study details: COVID-19 samples from acute and convalescent phases originated in the United States, Italy and Spain. Sample material is recorded as cDNA or gDNA derived from T cells, B-cell-depleted T cells, or PBMCs.

Patients from Seattle were sampled longitudinally, starting during active infection. Original processing notes: It was from reference gene primer amplification that nucleated cell counts were estimated. TCRdb's table, derived via immunoSEQ multiplex PCR, lists solely in-frame clones and lacks some. V and J calls and clone size are copied from that table; D and trimming were computed from the DNA. The sample lists some 74,000 clones; just over 90% were seen once. Germline V lookup: CDR1 SGHRS, CDR2 YFSETQ. Trimming shortened V by 2 bases and J by 7 bases, and 12 bases separated the two germline ends. The CDR3 runs 13 residues.

The rearrangement joins TRBV5-1 to TRBJ1-1, with D tentatively TRBD1 (5 bases). This TCR came from a man in his forties or fifties with COVID-19, enrolled during active disease. Source material: peripheral blood. The CDR3 is CASSFQGGGEAFF. The CDR3 region has the DNA TGCGCCAGCAGCTTTCAGGGTGGTGGTGAAGCTTTCTTT.